The sequence of this TCR beta chain was determined in a study of T cell responses to AZD1222 COVID-19 vaccine. This CDR3 contains 13 residues. Trimming pared 0 bases from V and 6 bases from J, leaving 9 bases between. Germline CDR1 is MNHEY and CDR2 is SVGEGT. Points on this clone: What it binds is unknown.

Method: immunoSEQ multiplex PCR; TCRdb's copy keeps in-frame clones and lacks some. The sample has about 81,000 clones; 80% to 90% are singletons. Study-level points and caveats: Seropositive AZD1222 recipients at baseline numbered only five to seven. Increases in Spike-specific TCR breadth and depth were seen after two AZD1222 doses. The reported proportion of spike-specific TCRs targeting unmutated variant regions was nearly half.

The receptor was derived from an adult who received the AZD1222 COVID-19 vaccine. V gene TRBV6-2 or TRBV6-3 combines with J gene TRBJ2-7, with D tentatively TRBD1 or TRBD2 (6 bases each). Sequencing used peripheral blood, obtained 28 days after the second AZD1222 dose. The CDR3 nucleotides are TGTGCCAGCAGTTACTCCGGGGGCCTCGAGCAGTACTTC. It codes for CASSYSGGLEQYF.